The table lists the clone carrying this TCR beta chain with a count of one. Profiling relied on immunoSEQ multiplex PCR, and the TCRdb table lists in-frame clones only, not all of them. The sample shows about 2.3 million clones, just under 95% of them seen only once. The data are from a study of shared clonotypes between healthy human individuals. The sample taken for sequencing was naive CD4+ T cells from PBMCs. Subset reported: CD45RA+ positively selected. The TCR sequence derives from a young man in good health. Some clones in this sample may be carry-over from other donors' samples.

CDR3 sequence (DNA): TGTGCCAGCAGCTTGTTCCAGGGGCACGGGGAGCTGTTTTTT. Translation gives CASSLFQGHGELFF. V gene TRBV7-3 combines with J gene TRBJ2-2, with D perhaps TRBD1 (6 bases). The CDR3 covers 14 residues. CDR1 is SGHTA and CDR2 is FQGTGA in the germline V gene. V was clipped by 3 bases and J by 7 bases, with 12 bases between them.